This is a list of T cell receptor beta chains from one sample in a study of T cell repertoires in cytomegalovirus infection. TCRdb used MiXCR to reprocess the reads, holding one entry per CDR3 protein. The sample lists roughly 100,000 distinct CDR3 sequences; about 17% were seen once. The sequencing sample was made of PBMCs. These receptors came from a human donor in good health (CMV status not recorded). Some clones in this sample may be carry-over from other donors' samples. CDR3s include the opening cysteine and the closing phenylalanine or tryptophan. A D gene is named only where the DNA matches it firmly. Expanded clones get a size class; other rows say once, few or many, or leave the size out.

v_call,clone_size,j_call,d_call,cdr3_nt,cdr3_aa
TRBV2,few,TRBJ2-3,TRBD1,TGTGCCAGCAGGACAGGGGGTACAGATACGCAGTATTTT,CASRTGGTDTQYF
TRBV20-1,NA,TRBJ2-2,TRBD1,TGCAGTGCTTTCGCTTCGGGACAGGGAGGCAGGGAGCTGTTTTTT,CSAFASGQGGRELFF
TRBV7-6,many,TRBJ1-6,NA,TGTGCCAGCAGCTTAGTTGGGGGGAGTAATTCACCCCTCCACTTT,CASSLVGGSNSPLHF
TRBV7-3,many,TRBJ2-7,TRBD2,TGTGCCAGCAGCTTACTAGCGGGGGGCAACTACGAGCAGTACTTC,CASSLLAGGNYEQYF
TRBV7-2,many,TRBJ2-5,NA,TGTGCCAGCAGCCCGGCCGGGGACACCAGAAGGACCCAGTACTTC,CASSPAGDTRRTQYF
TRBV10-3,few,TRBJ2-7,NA,TGTGCCATCAGCTCGACAGGTACCCCCGAGCAGTACTTC,CAISSTGTPEQYF
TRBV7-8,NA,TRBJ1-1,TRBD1,TGTGCCAGCGCATTACAGGGGGCTAAGACTGAAGCTTTCTTT,CASALQGAKTEAFF
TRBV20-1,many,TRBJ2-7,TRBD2,TGCAGTGCTAGCCTAGCGGGCGGCTACGAGCAGTACTTC,CSASLAGGYEQYF
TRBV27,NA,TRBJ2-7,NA,TGTGCCAGCAGTTTAGTTAGTCCAGGAGCCTACGAGCAGTACTTC,CASSLVSPGAYEQYF
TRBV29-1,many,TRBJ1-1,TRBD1,TGCAGCGCCGGACAGGGGAACACTGAAGCTTTCTTT,CSAGQGNTEAFF
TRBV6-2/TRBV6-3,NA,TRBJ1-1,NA,TGTGCCAGCAACTCAGGTCGGACTGAAGCTTTCTTT,CASNSGRTEAFF
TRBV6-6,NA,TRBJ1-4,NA,TGTGCCAGCAGTGCCGGGACAAGCAATGAAAAACTGTTTTTT,CASSAGTSNEKLFF
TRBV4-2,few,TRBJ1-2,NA,TGTGCCAGCAGCCAAGATCTCCCGAGGGGCTACACCTTC,CASSQDLPRGYTF
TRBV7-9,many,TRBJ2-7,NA,TGTGCCAGCAGCTTCCGAGGGACCTACGAGCAGTACTTC,CASSFRGTYEQYF
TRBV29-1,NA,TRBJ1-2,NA,TGCAGCGTGGGAGGGTATCGCGTACGTGGCTACACCTTC,CSVGGYRVRGYTF
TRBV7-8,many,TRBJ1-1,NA,TGTGCCAGCAGCTTTGGAGGCACGAACACTGAAGCTTTCTTT,CASSFGGTNTEAFF
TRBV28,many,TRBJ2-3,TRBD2,TGTGCCAGCAGCTCGGCCGGGACTAGGGAACGAGATACGCAGTATTTT,CASSSAGTRERDTQYF
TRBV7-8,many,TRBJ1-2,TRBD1,TGTGCCAGCAGCTTAGCACGGACAGGGGACTATAACTATGGCTACACCTTC,CASSLARTGDYNYGYTF
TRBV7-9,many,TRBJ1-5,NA,TGTGCCAGCAGCTTAGCAGGGAGCAATCAGCCCCAGCATTTT,CASSLAGSNQPQHF
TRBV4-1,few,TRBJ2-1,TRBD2,TGCGCCAGCAGCCCAAGACTAGCGGGGACAAACTACAATGAGCAGTTCTTC,CASSPRLAGTNYNEQFF
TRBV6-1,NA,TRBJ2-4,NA,TGTGCCAGCAGAACCGGGACGTATAAGAAAAACATTCAGTACTTC,CASRTGTYKKNIQYF
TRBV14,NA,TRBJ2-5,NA,TGTGCCATCAGCCAAGATCTAGGATGGCAAGAGACCCAGTACTTC,CAISQDLGWQETQYF
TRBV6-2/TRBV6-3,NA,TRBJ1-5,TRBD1,TGTGCCAGCAGCTTCGGACAGGGGGACAATCAGCCCCAGCATTTT,CASSFGQGDNQPQHF
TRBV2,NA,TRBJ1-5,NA,TGTGCCAGCAGTGAGGCAGGGAGCAATCAGCCCCAGCATTTT,CASSEAGSNQPQHF
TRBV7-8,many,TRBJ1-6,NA,TGTGCCAGCAGCTTAACCCCTCGAACGGGGTATAATTCACCCCTCCACTTT,CASSLTPRTGYNSPLHF
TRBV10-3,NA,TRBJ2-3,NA,TGTGCCATCAATCCGGGGGACCTCGACGATACGCAGTATTTT,CAINPGDLDDTQYF
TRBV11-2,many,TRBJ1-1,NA,TGTGCCAGCAGCCTGAGCCGGGGAGGGAACACTGAAGCTTTCTTT,CASSLSRGGNTEAFF
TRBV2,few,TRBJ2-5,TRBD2,TGTGCCAGCAATCGCGACGGCGGGGGGACCCAGTACTTC,CASNRDGGGTQYF